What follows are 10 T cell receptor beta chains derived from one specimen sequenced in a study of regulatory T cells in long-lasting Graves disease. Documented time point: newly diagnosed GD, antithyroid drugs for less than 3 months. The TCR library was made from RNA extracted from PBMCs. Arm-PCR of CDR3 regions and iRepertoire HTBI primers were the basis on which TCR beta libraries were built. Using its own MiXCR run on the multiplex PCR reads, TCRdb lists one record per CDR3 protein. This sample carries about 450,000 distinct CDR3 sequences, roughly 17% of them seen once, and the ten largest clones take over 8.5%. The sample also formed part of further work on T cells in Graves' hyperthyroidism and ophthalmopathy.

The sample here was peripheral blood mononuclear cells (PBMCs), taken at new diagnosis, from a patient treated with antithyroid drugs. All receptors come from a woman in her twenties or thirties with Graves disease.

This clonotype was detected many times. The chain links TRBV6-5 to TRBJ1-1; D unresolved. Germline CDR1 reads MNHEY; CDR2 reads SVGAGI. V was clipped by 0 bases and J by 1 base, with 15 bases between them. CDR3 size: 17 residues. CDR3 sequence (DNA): TGTGCCAGCAGTTACTCGATAAGGAAGCACCGGAACACTGAAGCTTTCTTT. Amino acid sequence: CASSYSIRKHRNTEAFF.

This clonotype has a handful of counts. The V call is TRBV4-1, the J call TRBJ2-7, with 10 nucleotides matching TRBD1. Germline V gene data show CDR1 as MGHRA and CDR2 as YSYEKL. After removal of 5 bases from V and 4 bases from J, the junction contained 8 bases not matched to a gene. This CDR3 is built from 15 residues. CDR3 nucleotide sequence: TGCGCCAGCAGCTCTCGGGACAGGGGAATTTACGAGCAGTACTTC. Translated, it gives CASSSRDRGIYEQYF.

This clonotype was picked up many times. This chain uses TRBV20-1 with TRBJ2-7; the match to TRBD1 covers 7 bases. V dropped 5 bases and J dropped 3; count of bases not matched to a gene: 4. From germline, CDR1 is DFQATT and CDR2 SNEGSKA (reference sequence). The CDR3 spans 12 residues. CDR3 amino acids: CSARRDSYEQYF. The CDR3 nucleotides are TGCAGTGCTCGCCGGGACAGCTACGAGCAGTACTTC.

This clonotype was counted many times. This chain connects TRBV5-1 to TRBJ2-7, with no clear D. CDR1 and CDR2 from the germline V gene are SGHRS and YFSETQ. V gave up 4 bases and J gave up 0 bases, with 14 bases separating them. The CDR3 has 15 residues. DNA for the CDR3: TGCGCCAGCAGCCCATTTGGGAAAAGCTCCTACGAGCAGTACTTC. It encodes CASSPFGKSSYEQYF.

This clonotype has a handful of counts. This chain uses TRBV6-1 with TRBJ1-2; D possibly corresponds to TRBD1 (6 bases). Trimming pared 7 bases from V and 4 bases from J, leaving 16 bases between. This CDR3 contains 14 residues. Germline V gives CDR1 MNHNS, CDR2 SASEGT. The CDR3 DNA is TGTGCCAGCAAAACCGGGACAAGGTCCTATGGCTACACCTTC. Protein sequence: CASKTGTRSYGYTF.

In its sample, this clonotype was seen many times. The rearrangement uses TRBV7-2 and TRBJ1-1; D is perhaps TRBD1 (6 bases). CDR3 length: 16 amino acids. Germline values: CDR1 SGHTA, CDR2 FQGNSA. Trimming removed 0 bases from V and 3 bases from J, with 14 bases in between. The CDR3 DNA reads TGTGCCAGCAGCTTAGCGTTTGGGACACGCTACACTGAAGCTTTCTTT. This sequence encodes CASSLAFGTRYTEAFF.

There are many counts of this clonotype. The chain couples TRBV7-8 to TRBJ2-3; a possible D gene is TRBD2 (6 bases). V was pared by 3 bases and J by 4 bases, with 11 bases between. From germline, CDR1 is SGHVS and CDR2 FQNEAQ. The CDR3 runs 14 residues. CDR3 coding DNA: TGTGCCAGCAGCTTTCCGGGAGTGGCAGATACGCAGTATTTT. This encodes CASSFPGVADTQYF.

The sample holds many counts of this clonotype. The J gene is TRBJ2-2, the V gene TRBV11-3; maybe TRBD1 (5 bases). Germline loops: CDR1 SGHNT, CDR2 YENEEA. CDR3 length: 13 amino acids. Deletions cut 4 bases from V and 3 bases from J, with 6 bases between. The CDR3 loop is CASSSGYTGELFF. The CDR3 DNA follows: TGTGCCAGCAGCTCAGGGTACACCGGGGAGCTGTTTTTT.

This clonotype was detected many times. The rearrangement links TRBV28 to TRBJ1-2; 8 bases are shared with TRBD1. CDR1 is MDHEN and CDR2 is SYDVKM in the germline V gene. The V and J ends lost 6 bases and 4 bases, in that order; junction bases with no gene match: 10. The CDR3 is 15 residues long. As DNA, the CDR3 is TGTGCCAGCAGGGGCCAGGACAGGGTGTCCTATGGCTACACCTTC. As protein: CASRGQDRVSYGYTF.

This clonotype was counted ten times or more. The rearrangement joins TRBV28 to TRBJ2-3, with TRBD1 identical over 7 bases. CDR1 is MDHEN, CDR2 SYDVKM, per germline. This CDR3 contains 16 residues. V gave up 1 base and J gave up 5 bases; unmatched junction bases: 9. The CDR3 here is CASSLSAGGAVDTQYF. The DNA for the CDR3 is TGTGCCAGCAGTTTATCGGCAGGGGGTGCTGTAGATACGCAGTATTTT.